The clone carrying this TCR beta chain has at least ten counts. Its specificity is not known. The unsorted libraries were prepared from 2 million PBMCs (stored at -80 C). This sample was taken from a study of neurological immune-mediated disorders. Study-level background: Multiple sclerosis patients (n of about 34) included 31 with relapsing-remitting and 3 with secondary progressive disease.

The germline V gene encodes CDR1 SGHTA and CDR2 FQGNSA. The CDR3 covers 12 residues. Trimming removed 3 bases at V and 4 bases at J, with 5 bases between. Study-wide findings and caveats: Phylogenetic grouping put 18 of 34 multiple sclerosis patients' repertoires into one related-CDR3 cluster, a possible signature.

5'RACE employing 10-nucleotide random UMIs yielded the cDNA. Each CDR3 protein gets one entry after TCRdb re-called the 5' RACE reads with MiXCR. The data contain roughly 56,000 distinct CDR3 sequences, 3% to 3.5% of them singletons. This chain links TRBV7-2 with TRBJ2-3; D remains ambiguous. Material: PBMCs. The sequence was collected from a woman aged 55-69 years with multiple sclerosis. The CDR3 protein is CASSFPADTQYF. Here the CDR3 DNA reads TGTGCCAGCAGCTTCCCCGCAGATACGCAGTATTTT.